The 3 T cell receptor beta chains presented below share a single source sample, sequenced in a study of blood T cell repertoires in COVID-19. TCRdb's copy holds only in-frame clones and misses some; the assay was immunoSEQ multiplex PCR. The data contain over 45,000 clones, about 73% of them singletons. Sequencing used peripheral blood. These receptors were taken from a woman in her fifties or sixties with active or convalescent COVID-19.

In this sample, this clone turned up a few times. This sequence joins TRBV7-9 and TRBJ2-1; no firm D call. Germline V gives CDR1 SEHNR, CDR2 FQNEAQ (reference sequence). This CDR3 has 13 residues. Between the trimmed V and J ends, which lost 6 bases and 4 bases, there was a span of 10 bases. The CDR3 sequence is CASRSNLYNEQFF. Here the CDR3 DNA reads TGTGCCAGCAGGTCTAATTTATACAATGAGCAGTTCTTC.

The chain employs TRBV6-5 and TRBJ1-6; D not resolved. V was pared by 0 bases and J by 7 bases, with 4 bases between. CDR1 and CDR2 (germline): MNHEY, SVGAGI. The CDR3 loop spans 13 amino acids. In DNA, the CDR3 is TGTGCCAGCAGTTACTCGCAGAATTCACCCCTCCACTTT. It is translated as CASSYSQNSPLHF.

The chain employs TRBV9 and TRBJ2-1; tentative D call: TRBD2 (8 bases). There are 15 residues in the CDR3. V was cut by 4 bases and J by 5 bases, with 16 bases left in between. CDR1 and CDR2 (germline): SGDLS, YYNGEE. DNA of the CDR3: TGTGCCAGCAGCCGGGGGGGACAGCAGAACAATGAGCAGTTCTTC. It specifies CASSRGGQQNNEQFF.